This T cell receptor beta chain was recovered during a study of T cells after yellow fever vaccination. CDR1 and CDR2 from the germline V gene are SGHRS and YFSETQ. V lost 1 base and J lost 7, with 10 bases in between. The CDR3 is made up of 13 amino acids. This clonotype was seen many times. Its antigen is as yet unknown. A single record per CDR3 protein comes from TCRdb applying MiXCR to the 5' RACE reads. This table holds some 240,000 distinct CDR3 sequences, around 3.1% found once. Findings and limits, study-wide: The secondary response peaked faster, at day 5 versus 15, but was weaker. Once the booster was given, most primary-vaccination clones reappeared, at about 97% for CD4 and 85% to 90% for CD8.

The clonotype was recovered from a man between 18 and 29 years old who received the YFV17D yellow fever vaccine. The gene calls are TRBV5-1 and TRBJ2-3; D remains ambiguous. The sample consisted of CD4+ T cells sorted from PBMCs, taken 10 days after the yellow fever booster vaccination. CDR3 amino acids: CASSLRLSNTQYF. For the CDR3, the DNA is TGCGCCAGCAGCTTGAGGCTGTCGAATACGCAGTATTTT. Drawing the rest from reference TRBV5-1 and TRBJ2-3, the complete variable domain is KAGVTQTPRYLIKTRGQQVTLSCSPISGHRSVSWYQQTPGQGLQFLFEYFSETQRNKGNFPGRFSGRQFSNSRSEMNVSTLELGDSALYLCASSLRLSNTQYFGPGTRLTVL.